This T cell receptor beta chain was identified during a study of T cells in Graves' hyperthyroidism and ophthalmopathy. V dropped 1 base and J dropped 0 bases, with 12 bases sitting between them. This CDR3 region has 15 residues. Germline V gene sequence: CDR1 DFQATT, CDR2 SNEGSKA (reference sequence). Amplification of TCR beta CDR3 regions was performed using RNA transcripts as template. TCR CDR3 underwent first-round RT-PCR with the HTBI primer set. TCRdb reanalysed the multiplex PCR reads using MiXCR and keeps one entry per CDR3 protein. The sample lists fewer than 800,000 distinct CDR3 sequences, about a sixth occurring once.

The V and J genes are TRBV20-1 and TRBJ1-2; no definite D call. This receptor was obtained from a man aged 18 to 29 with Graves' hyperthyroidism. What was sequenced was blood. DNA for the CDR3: TGCAGTGCTAGAGTCCCGATTCTAGCTAACTATGGCTACACCTTC. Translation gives CSARVPILANYGYTF.